The clone carrying this TCR beta chain was counted a few times. The antigen remains unidentified. The data originate from a study of T cells in Graves' hyperthyroidism and ophthalmopathy. Amplification targeted TCR beta CDR3 regions from RNA transcripts. When the TCR CDR3 underwent first-round RT-PCR, the HTBI primer set was used. TCRdb fed the multiplex PCR reads into MiXCR, producing one record per CDR3 protein. The repertoire holds 500,000 to 650,000 distinct CDR3 sequences, with 46% as singletons. Germline CDR1 reads SNHLY; CDR2 reads FYNNEI. This CDR3 contains 15 residues. V was pared by 0 bases and J by 6 bases, with 5 bases of the junction left unmatched. Uncontrolled infection, other autoimmune disease, pregnancy or lactation barred patients from enrollment. Notes on the study in general: Among clonotypes expanded in thyroid above 0.001, most were also found in blood. A model using 13 V-J features told ophthalmopathy apart from stable hyperthyroidism.

This chain connects TRBV2 to TRBJ2-3, with TRBD2 matching 8 bases. The sequence was obtained from an adult woman with Graves' disease, either hyperthyroidism or ophthalmopathy (not recorded which). Sequencing was performed on peripheral blood or thyroid tissue (not recorded which). CDR3 residues: CASSEALRGRDTQYF. DNA of the CDR3: TGTGCCAGCAGTGAAGCGCTTCGCGGGAGGGATACGCAGTATTTT.